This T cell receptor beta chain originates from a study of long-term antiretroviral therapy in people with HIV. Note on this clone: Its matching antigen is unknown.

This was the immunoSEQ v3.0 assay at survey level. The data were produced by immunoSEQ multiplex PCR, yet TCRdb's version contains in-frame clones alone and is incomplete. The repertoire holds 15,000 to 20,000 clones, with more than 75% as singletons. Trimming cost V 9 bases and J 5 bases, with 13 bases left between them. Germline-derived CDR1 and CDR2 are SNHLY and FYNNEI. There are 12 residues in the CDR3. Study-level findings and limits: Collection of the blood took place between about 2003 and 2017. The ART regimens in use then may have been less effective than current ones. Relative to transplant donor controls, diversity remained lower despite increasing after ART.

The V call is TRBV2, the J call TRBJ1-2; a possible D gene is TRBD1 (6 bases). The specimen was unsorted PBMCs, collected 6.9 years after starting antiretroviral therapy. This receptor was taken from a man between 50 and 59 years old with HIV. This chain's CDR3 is CARQGARYGYTF. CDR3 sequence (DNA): TGTGCCAGACAGGGTGCTCGATATGGCTACACCTTC.